The 30 T cell receptor beta chains given below trace back to one sample, sequenced in a study of Tregs in tolerant kidney transplant recipients. Measured with immunoSEQ multiplex PCR; TCRdb has only the in-frame clones, and not every one. The data contain a few thousand clones, 90% of them singletons. Their recognized antigens are unknown. Sequencing was performed on Tregs from blood cultured with allogeneic cells, taken before the transplant. The receptors stem from a human patient who received a combined kidney and bone marrow transplant.

The V and J genes are TRBV18 and TRBJ1-4; D not certain. This CDR3 has 14 residues. V was pared by 3 bases and J by 8 bases, with 13 bases between. The germline V gene has CDR1 KGHSH and CDR2 LQKENI. CDR3 loop: CASSPEPRSEKLFF. DNA of the CDR3: TGTGCCAGCTCACCGGAACCGAGGTCCGAAAAACTGTTTTTT.

The chain is built from TRBV5-1 and TRBJ2-7; the match to TRBD2 covers 10 bases. This CDR3 has 13 amino acids. Germline V gene sequence: CDR1 SGHRS, CDR2 YFSETQ. V shed 7 bases and J 2 bases; nucleotides not matched to a gene: 3. CDR3 region: CASRTSGAYEQYF. In DNA, the CDR3 is TGCGCCAGCCGGACTAGCGGAGCCTACGAGCAGTACTTC.

The chain is built from TRBV2 and TRBJ1-5; D is undetermined. CDR1 is SNHLY and CDR2 is FYNNEI in the germline V gene. Trimming shortened V by 8 bases and J by 6 bases, and 11 bases separated the two germline ends. The CDR3 spans 12 residues. The CDR3 region is CASGLYVQPQHF. CDR3 in DNA: TGTGCCAGCGGGTTGTACGTTCAGCCCCAGCATTTT.

V gene TRBV9 combines with J gene TRBJ2-1; 9 bases fit TRBD2. In germline, CDR1 is SGDLS, CDR2 YYNGEE. The CDR3 loop spans 13 amino acids. V lost 4 bases and J lost 9; bases outside the gene matches: 5. CDR3 nucleotides: TGTGCCAGCAGCCCGGGACTAGCAGGTGAGCAGTTCTTC. Protein: CASSPGLAGEQFF.

The rearrangement uses TRBV6-5 and TRBJ2-6; D not resolved. The V gene's germline CDR1 is MNHEY and CDR2 SVGAGI. V dropped 2 bases and J dropped 3 bases, with 2 bases sitting between them. CDR3 length: 13 residues. This CDR3 reads CASSYVGANVLTF. The CDR3 nucleotides read TGTGCCAGCAGTTACGTTGGGGCCAACGTCCTGACTTTC.

The chain recombines TRBV5-1 with TRBJ1-1, with 9 bases matching TRBD1. The CDR3 loop spans 16 amino acids. Unmatched junction bases numbered 17, after V lost 4 bases and J lost 10 bases. Germline assignment: CDR1 SGHRS and CDR2 YFSETQ. This chain's CDR3 is CASSIGQGFGLAGAFF. CDR3 bases: TGCGCCAGCAGCATCGGACAGGGGTTTGGGCTTGCAGGAGCTTTCTTT.

The V call is TRBV11-2, the J call TRBJ1-3; D not certain. Deletions cut 3 bases from V and 4 bases from J, with 10 bases between. CDR3 length: 14 residues. The germline V gene encodes CDR1 SGHAT and CDR2 FQNNGV. In nucleotides, the CDR3 is TGTGCCAGCAGCTTGCCTACCAAGGGAAACACCATATATTTT. Its translation: CASSLPTKGNTIYF.

The chain employs TRBV20-1 and TRBJ2-1; either TRBD1 or TRBD2 may fit D (5 bases each). V lost 5 bases and J 9 bases, leaving 11 bases between the germline ends. CDR3 length equals 11 residues. Germline lookup yields CDR1 DFQATT and CDR2 SNEGSKA (reference sequence). The CDR3 loop reads CSAWGTVEQFF. CDR3 bases: TGCAGTGCTTGGGGGACGGTTGAGCAGTTCTTC.

The V and J genes are TRBV9 and TRBJ1-1, with D tentatively TRBD1 (5 bases). The germline V and J ends were trimmed by 3 bases and 5 bases, with 20 bases remaining between them. The germline V gene has CDR1 SGDLS and CDR2 YYNGEE. The CDR3 consists of 16 residues. CDR3 residues: CASSGGPRGWGTEAFF. CDR3 nucleotides: TGTGCCAGCAGCGGAGGACCCCGGGGGTGGGGGACTGAAGCTTTCTTT.

The rearrangement links TRBV6-1 to TRBJ1-5; TRBD1 agrees at 8 bases. The CDR3 covers 14 residues. CDR1 MNHNS and CDR2 SASEGT come from the germline V gene. The V and J ends lost 7 bases and 4 bases, in that order; junction bases with no gene match: 6. The CDR3 nucleotides read TGTGCCAGCACTATTACAGGGGGAAATCAGCCCCAGCATTTT. Protein sequence: CASTITGGNQPQHF.

V and J are TRBV5-1 and TRBJ2-1; 9 bases match TRBD2. Germline-derived CDR1 and CDR2 are SGHRS and YFSETQ. The CDR3 contains 17 residues. Trimming removed 3 bases from V and 7 bases from J; junction bases left unmatched: 14. DNA for the CDR3: TGCGCCAGCAGCTGGGCGCGTGGCGGGGGGGCAGTGAATGAGCAGTTCTTC. Amino acids: CASSWARGGGAVNEQFF.

CDR3 in amino acids: CASSASGSRAYEQYF. The DNA of the CDR3 is TGTGCCAGCAGCGCCTCGGGTAGCCGGGCCTACGAGCAGTACTTC. J is TRBJ2-7 and V is TRBV5-5; no definite D call. This CDR3 has 15 amino acids. The V end was cut by 4 bases, the J end by 2 bases, with 16 bases between. Germline loops: CDR1 SGHKS, CDR2 YYEKEE (reference sequence).

The chain couples TRBV7-2 to TRBJ2-7; 11 positions agree with TRBD1. Germline loops: CDR1 SGHTA, CDR2 FQGNSA. This CDR3 comprises 14 residues. J gave up 4 bases and V 6 bases, and 5 bases lay outside the gene matches. The CDR3 protein is CASRGGQGGYEQYF. The CDR3 DNA reads TGTGCCAGCAGAGGGGGACAGGGGGGGTACGAGCAGTACTTC.

The chain is built from TRBV5-5 and TRBJ2-1; D unclear. The CDR3 runs to 15 residues. Germline V gene data show CDR1 as SGHKS and CDR2 as YYEKEE (reference sequence). The V end was cut by 2 bases, the J end by 0 bases, with 9 bases between. CDR3 coding DNA: TGTGCCAGCAGCTTTCAGGCGAGCTCCTACAATGAGCAGTTCTTC. This encodes CASSFQASSYNEQFF.

CDR3 DNA: TGTGCCAGCAGCGGCTCGTCTGAGAACTATGGCTACACCTTC. Encoded protein: CASSGSSENYGYTF. The V and J genes are TRBV7-9 and TRBJ1-2; D not certain. The germline V gene encodes CDR1 SEHNR and CDR2 FQNEAQ (reference sequence). The CDR3 consists of 14 residues. V lost 5 bases and J 2 bases, leaving 12 bases between the germline ends.

The chain has TRBV9 and TRBJ2-6; no clear D gene. The V gene lost 4 bases and the J gene lost 0 bases, with 11 bases spanning the gap. Germline V lookup: CDR1 SGDLS, CDR2 YYNGEE. The CDR3 covers 16 residues. CDR3 protein: CASSTSISSGANVLTF. Written as DNA, the CDR3 is TGTGCCAGCAGCACCTCGATAAGCTCTGGGGCCAACGTCCTGACTTTC.

The rearrangement joins TRBV11-2 to TRBJ2-7, with D possibly matching TRBD2 (5 bases). Trimming removed 1 base at V and 1 base at J, with 14 bases between. Germline lookup yields CDR1 SGHAT and CDR2 FQNNGV. The CDR3 runs 16 residues. This CDR3 is CASSLGTWDPSYEQYF. CDR3 DNA sequence: TGTGCCAGCAGCTTAGGGACTTGGGATCCTTCCTACGAGCAGTACTTC. Combining the CDR3 with reference TRBV11-2 and TRBJ2-7 gives the whole variable domain EAGVAQSPRYKIIEKRQSVAFWCNPISGHATLYWYQQILGQGPKLLIQFQNNGVVDDSQLPKDRFSAERLKGVDSTLKIQPAKLEDSAVYLCASSLGTWDPSYEQYFGPGTRLTVT.

The chain couples TRBV7-2 to TRBJ1-2; 9 bases are shared with TRBD1. The length of the CDR3 is 16 residues. V lost 1 base and J lost 6; bases outside the gene matches: 9. Per the germline V gene, CDR1 is SGHTA and CDR2 is FQGNSA. The CDR3 reads CASSLVFGTGSHGYTF. CDR3 DNA: TGTGCCAGCAGCTTAGTATTCGGGACAGGGTCGCATGGCTACACCTTC.

V usage is TRBV5-1 and J usage is TRBJ1-1; TRBD1 matches at 7 bases. Germline loops: CDR1 SGHRS, CDR2 YFSETQ. CDR3 size: 15 residues. The V and J ends lost 4 bases and 5 bases, in that order; junction bases with no gene match: 11. The CDR3 loop reads CASSPLQGRFTEAFF. CDR3 DNA sequence: TGCGCCAGCAGCCCCTTACAGGGGCGGTTTACTGAAGCTTTCTTT.

This chain connects TRBV7-8 to TRBJ1-2, with D unclear. The CDR3 consists of 15 residues. CDR1 is SGHVS and CDR2 is FQNEAQ in the germline V gene. V lost 1 base and J lost 0, with 9 bases in between. CDR3: CASSLGPPPNYGYTF. CDR3 bases: TGTGCCAGCAGCTTAGGACCGCCGCCTAACTATGGCTACACCTTC.

Judged by abundance, this clone is large. The genes are TRBV19 and TRBJ1-1, with unresolved D. V lost 0 bases to trimming and J lost 0 bases, with 5 bases between them. There are 14 residues in the CDR3. Germline assignment: CDR1 LNHDA and CDR2 SQIVND (reference sequence). The CDR3 sequence is CASSIDLMNTEAFF. In nucleotides, the CDR3 is TGTGCCAGTAGTATAGATCTGATGAACACTGAAGCTTTCTTT.

The chain carries TRBV5-1 and TRBJ2-2, with TRBD1 identical over 7 bases. Germline V lookup: CDR1 SGHRS, CDR2 YFSETQ. V lost 7 bases to trimming and J lost 3 bases; unmatched junction nucleotides: 3. This CDR3 comprises 13 residues. Here the CDR3 DNA reads TGCGCCAGCCGACAGGGCGACACCGGGGAGCTGTTTTTT. This gives the protein CASRQGDTGELFF.

The chain is built from TRBV6-1 and TRBJ2-5; 10 positions agree with TRBD2. J was trimmed by 5 bases and V by 7 bases; bases with no gene match: 10. Germline CDR1 reads MNHNS; CDR2 reads SASEGT. This CDR3 is 15 amino acids long. CDR3 nucleotide sequence: TGTGCCAGCATGTCCAGCGGGGGGGCCGGGGAGACCCAGTACTTC. This translates into CASMSSGGAGETQYF.

The gene calls are TRBV5-4 and TRBJ1-2, with 8 positions matching TRBD1. Germline assignment: CDR1 SGHNT and CDR2 YYREEE (reference sequence). Germline trimming cut 6 bases from V and 8 bases from J; bases unmatched to any gene: 9. This CDR3 has 13 residues. CDR3 DNA: TGTGCCAGCACCCCGGACAGGGTTCGGGGCTACACCTTC. Protein product: CASTPDRVRGYTF.

This clone was observed once. The V and J genes are TRBV18 and TRBJ1-1; possible D gene TRBD1, 6 bases. V gave up 3 bases and J gave up 8 bases, with 13 bases separating them. The CDR3 runs to 13 residues. Germline CDR1 reads KGHSH; CDR2 reads LQKENI. The DNA for the CDR3 is TGTGCCAGCTCACCTTTCAGGGGCGGGGAAGCTTTCTTT. It codes for CASSPFRGGEAFF.

This clone was found once. The rearrangement joins TRBV9 to TRBJ1-2; D not certain. CDR1 SGDLS and CDR2 YYNGEE come from the germline V gene. CDR3 length equals 15 residues. Trimming pared 0 bases from V and 2 bases from J, leaving 11 bases between. In nucleotides, the CDR3 is TGTGCCAGCAGCGTAGGGGAAGGGCCCAACTATGGCTACACCTTC. It specifies CASSVGEGPNYGYTF.

The chain uses TRBV9 and TRBJ2-6, with unresolved D. Germline V CDR1 and CDR2: SGDLS, YYNGEE. CDR3 length: 16 amino acids. Trimming left V 3 bases short and J 4 bases short, with 14 bases between. CDR3 loop: CASSDGWGSGANVLTF. The CDR3 nucleotides read TGTGCCAGCAGCGATGGGTGGGGATCCGGGGCCAACGTCCTGACTTTC.

The rearrangement joins TRBV5-4 to TRBJ2-3, with TRBD2 matching over 11 bases. The CDR3 contains 15 residues. The ends lost 4 bases at V and 3 bases at J; junction bases unmatched: 4. Germline-derived CDR1 and CDR2 are SGHNT and YYREEE (reference sequence). The CDR3 protein is CASSHSGGATDTQYF. The CDR3 DNA follows: TGTGCCAGCAGCCATAGCGGGGGGGCAACAGATACGCAGTATTTT.

The chain's CDR3 is CASSPTLLTVDTEAFF. The CDR3 DNA reads as TGTGCCAGCTCACCAACCCTCCTGACAGTTGACACTGAAGCTTTCTTT. This chain links TRBV18 with TRBJ1-1; D is perhaps TRBD1 (5 bases). Trimming removed 2 bases at V and 3 bases at J, with 16 bases between. The CDR3 extends over 16 amino acids. Germline CDR1 and CDR2: KGHSH and LQKENI.

The chain employs TRBV7-9 and TRBJ1-2, with unresolved D. V was shortened by 2 bases and J by 4 bases, with 14 bases between the two germline ends. Germline loops: CDR1 SEHNR, CDR2 FQNEAQ (reference sequence). The length of the CDR3 is 15 residues. The CDR3, as DNA: TGTGCCAGCAGCTTACCGGGCCACTCGGGCTATGGCTACACCTTC. It encodes CASSLPGHSGYGYTF.